This T cell receptor (beta chain) was sequenced during a study of T-cell memory formation after mild COVID-19. Via MiXCR, TCRdb re-called the 5' RACE reads, giving one row per CDR3 protein. The data show some 490,000 distinct CDR3 sequences, 15% to 20% seen once. This clonotype was picked up a small number of times. Germline trimming cut 0 bases from V and 10 bases from J; bases unmatched to any gene: 6. This CDR3 contains 16 residues. Germline CDR1 SGHRS, CDR2 YFSETQ. Input material: PBMCs or a T cell subset sorted from them (not recorded which). V usage is TRBV5-1 and J usage is TRBJ2-1; 14 bases map to TRBD2. The receptor comes from an adult woman who had mild COVID-19 (a few samples of this study predate the infection). Cell type and time point are not known. The CDR3 coding sequence is TGCGCCAGCAGCTTGGGACTAGCGGGAGGGCCGGGGGAGCAGTTCTTC. Amino acids: CASSLGLAGGPGEQFF.